This entry lists 11 T cell receptor beta chains sequenced from one sample in a study of cytomegalovirus exposure and HLA in healthy donors. The PCR was carried out with 60 Vbeta primers and 13 Jbeta primers. The assay was immunoSEQ multiplex PCR, and TCRdb's table has in-frame clones only and misses some. Here the sample spans about 160,000 clones, around 80% being singletons. The sequenced sample was PBMCs. The receptor source for this set is a man in his thirties or forties in good health and CMV-seronegative.

The V call is TRBV29-1, the J call TRBJ2-5; tentative D call: TRBD1 (6 bases). The CDR3 sequence is 15 residues long. CDR1 SQVTM and CDR2 ANQGSEA come from the germline V gene. Trimming left V 4 bases short and J 9 bases short, with 24 bases between. The DNA for the CDR3 is TGCAGCGTTGTGGTCCGGGACAACCCAGGCTTGGCCCAGTACTTC. Protein: CSVVVRDNPGLAQYF.

The chain recombines TRBV7-2 with TRBJ2-2; 11 positions agree with TRBD2. CDR3 length: 16 amino acids. V was pared by 5 bases and J by 7 bases, with 9 bases of the junction left unmatched. CDR1 is SGHTA and CDR2 is FQGNSA in the germline V gene. CDR3 residues: CASSKNSGGAIGELFF. CDR3 coding DNA: TGTGCCAGCAGCAAGAATAGCGGGGGGGCAATCGGGGAGCTGTTTTTT.

This CDR3 is CASSSWTDYNSPLHF. In DNA form, the CDR3 reads TGTGCCAGCAGCTCGTGGACAGATTATAATTCACCCCTCCACTTT. The V gene is TRBV7-2, the J gene TRBJ1-6, with D perhaps TRBD1 (6 bases). The CDR3 contains 15 residues. V dropped 4 bases and J dropped 4 bases, with 11 bases sitting between them. Germline loops: CDR1 SGHTA, CDR2 FQGNSA.

This chain connects TRBV10-3 to TRBJ2-5, with 8 nucleotides matching TRBD2. This CDR3 contains 16 residues. Germline CDR1 ENHRY, CDR2 SYGVKD. V was pared by 8 bases and J by 5 bases, with 16 bases of the junction left unmatched. In nucleotides, the CDR3 is TGTGCCATCCGGTCCTCGGGACGGGAGGGCCGCGAGACCCAGTACTTC. It yields the protein CAIRSSGREGRETQYF.

V usage is TRBV5-1 and J usage is TRBJ2-7, with 13 bases matching TRBD2. The CDR3 loop spans 16 amino acids. V trimming: 2 bases; J trimming: 5 bases; junction bases outside the gene matches: 7. CDR1 and CDR2 from the germline V gene are SGHRS and YFSETQ. CDR3 protein: CASSFPLAGGIDEQYF. CDR3 nucleotides: TGCGCCAGCAGCTTCCCACTAGCGGGAGGGATCGACGAGCAGTACTTC.

This rearrangement joins TRBV5-4 to TRBJ1-3; D remains unclear. This CDR3 is built from 16 residues. With 3 bases removed from V and 0 bases from J, the gap between germline ends came to 13 bases. CDR1 SGHNT and CDR2 YYREEE come from the germline V gene (reference sequence). CDR3 sequence: CASSSERGYSGNTIYF. CDR3 nucleotides: TGTGCCAGCAGCTCAGAGCGGGGTTACTCTGGAAACACCATATATTTT.

V and J are TRBV7-8 and TRBJ1-4, with D unclear. Germline V gives CDR1 SGHVS, CDR2 FQNEAQ. Trimming left V 4 bases short and J 3 bases short, with 15 bases between. CDR3 length: 16 residues. For the CDR3, the DNA is TGTGCCAGCAGCTCCCTCGCGGCCACCTCTAATGAAAAACTGTTTTTT. Its protein is CASSSLAATSNEKLFF.

The V gene is TRBV18, the J gene TRBJ1-5; 7 bases agree with TRBD1. Germline assignment: CDR1 KGHSH and CDR2 LQKENI. Trimming took 1 base from V and 4 from J; bases not matched to a gene: 7. This CDR3 has 16 amino acids. CDR3 protein: CASSPLRDSRNQPQHF. In nucleotides, the CDR3 is TGTGCCAGCTCACCACTTAGGGACAGTCGAAATCAGCCCCAGCATTTT.

There are a few counts of this clone. V is TRBV5-8 and J is TRBJ2-5; 7 positions match TRBD1. Trimming cost V 1 base and J 0 bases; bases outside gene matches: 6. The CDR3 contains 16 residues. Germline-derived CDR1 and CDR2 are SGHTS and YDEGEE. The CDR3 DNA follows: TGTGCCAGCAGCTTGCGGGACAGATGGTACCAAGAGACCCAGTACTTC. Translation: CASSLRDRWYQETQYF.

The rearrangement links TRBV15 to TRBJ2-1, with D possibly being TRBD1 (6 bases). CDR1 and CDR2 (germline): LNHNV, YYDKDF (reference sequence). The CDR3 consists of 15 residues. V shed 5 bases and J shed 2 bases, with 13 bases lying between them. The CDR3 DNA is TGTGCCACCAGCCGAACAGGGAGTCCCTACAATGAGCAGTTCTTC. Translating it yields CATSRTGSPYNEQFF.

J is TRBJ1-2 and V is TRBV27; 11 nucleotides agree with TRBD1. J lost 8 bases, V lost 3 bases, and 2 bases had no gene match. This CDR3 contains 13 residues. Germline values: CDR1 MNHEY, CDR2 SMNVEV (reference sequence). The CDR3: CASSFGTGGGYTF. Here the CDR3 DNA reads TGTGCCAGCAGTTTTGGGACAGGGGGAGGCTACACCTTC.